The rows below give T cell receptor beta chains drawn from one sample of a study of cytomegalovirus exposure and HLA in healthy donors. The method was immunoSEQ multiplex PCR; TCRdb's version includes in-frame clones alone and lacks a portion of them. The table includes nearly 110,000 clones, approximately 70% detected once. Input material: PBMCs. These TCRs come from a boy between 5 and 17 years old in good health and CMV-seronegative. The CDR3 runs from the conserved cysteine through the conserved F or W. Fields, in order: D gene, clone size, V gene, J gene, CDR3 DNA, CDR3 protein. The D gene is left open where the match is weak. Expanded clones get a size class; other rows say once, few or many, or leave the size out.

D gene: -
clone size: -
V gene: TRBV27
J gene: TRBJ1-5
CDR3 DNA: TGTGCCAGCAGCGGTACAGGGAACAATCAGCCCCAGCATTTT
CDR3 protein: CASSGTGNNQPQHF

D gene: TRBD1
clone size: -
V gene: TRBV5-4
J gene: TRBJ1-1
CDR3 DNA: TGTGCCAGCACGCAGGGACAGGGTGGAACTGAAGCTTTCTTT
CDR3 protein: CASTQGQGGTEAFF

D gene: -
clone size: -
V gene: TRBV4-2
J gene: TRBJ2-3
CDR3 DNA: TGTGCCAGCAGCCAAGGGCTCACAGATACGCAGTATTTT
CDR3 protein: CASSQGLTDTQYF

D gene: TRBD1
clone size: -
V gene: TRBV28
J gene: TRBJ1-4
CDR3 DNA: TGTGCCAGCAGGGAACACAGGGGGTGGGCTAATGAAAAACTGTTTTTT
CDR3 protein: CASREHRGWANEKLFF

D gene: TRBD1
clone size: few
V gene: TRBV5-1
J gene: TRBJ1-1
CDR3 DNA: TGCGCCAGCACCGGGACAGGGCTGGACACTGAAGCTTTCTTT
CDR3 protein: CASTGTGLDTEAFF

D gene: -
clone size: few
V gene: TRBV30
J gene: TRBJ1-3
CDR3 DNA: TGTGCCTGGAGCCTGGGAAACACCATATATTTT
CDR3 protein: CAWSLGNTIYF

D gene: TRBD2
clone size: -
V gene: TRBV6-1
J gene: TRBJ2-5
CDR3 DNA: TGTGCCAGCATCCCCGTAGCGGGAGAGACCCAGTACTTC
CDR3 protein: CASIPVAGETQYF

D gene: -
clone size: -
V gene: TRBV9
J gene: TRBJ2-1
CDR3 DNA: TGTGCCAGCAGCGTTCTGGAGGGCGGTCGGCAGTTCTTC
CDR3 protein: CASSVLEGGRQFF

D gene: TRBD1
clone size: -
V gene: TRBV23-1
J gene: TRBJ2-3
CDR3 DNA: TGCGCCAGCAGTCAAAACCGGGACAGGGGAGAGACAGATACGCAGTATTTT
CDR3 protein: CASSQNRDRGETDTQYF

D gene: TRBD1
clone size: -
V gene: TRBV4-1
J gene: TRBJ1-5
CDR3 DNA: TGCGCCAGCAGCCCGACAGGGGTGCTTAGCAATCAGCCCCAGCATTTT
CDR3 protein: CASSPTGVLSNQPQHF